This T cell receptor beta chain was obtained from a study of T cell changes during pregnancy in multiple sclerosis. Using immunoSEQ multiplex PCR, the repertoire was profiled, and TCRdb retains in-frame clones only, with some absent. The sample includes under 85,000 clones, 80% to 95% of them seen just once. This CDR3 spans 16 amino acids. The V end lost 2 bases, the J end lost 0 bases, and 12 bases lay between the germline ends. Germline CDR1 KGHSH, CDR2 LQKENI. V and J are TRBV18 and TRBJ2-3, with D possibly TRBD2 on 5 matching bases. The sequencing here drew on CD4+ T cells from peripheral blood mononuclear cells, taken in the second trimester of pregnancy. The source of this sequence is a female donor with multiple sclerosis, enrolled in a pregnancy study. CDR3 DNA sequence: TGTGCCAGCTCACCATTCCGGGGATCTAGCACAGATACGCAGTATTTT. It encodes CASSPFRGSSTDTQYF.